This passage covers 19 T cell receptor beta chains from one sample sequenced in a study of memory CD4+ T cells and cytomegalovirus serostatus. This table comes from immunoSEQ multiplex PCR, and its TCRdb copy is limited to in-frame clones, with some not included. The table shows 50,000 to 65,000 clones, with about 86% occurring only once. The sort gate was single viable CD3+CD4+CD8-CD45RO+ cells for memory CD4+ T cells. Specimen: memory CD4+ T cells from blood. These receptors came from an adult in good health and CMV-seropositive.

The chain couples TRBV18 to TRBJ1-1; D gene ambiguous. Trimming stripped 1 base from V and 0 bases from J, with 9 bases between. The CDR3 is 15 residues long. Germline lookup yields CDR1 KGHSH and CDR2 LQKENI. The DNA for the CDR3 is TGTGCCAGCTCACCACAGGGAGCGATGAACACTGAAGCTTTCTTT. It codes for CASSPQGAMNTEAFF.

The chain recombines TRBV6-1 with TRBJ2-7; 10 bases match TRBD2. Germline CDR1 and CDR2: MNHNS and SASEGT. V gave up 7 bases and J gave up 3 bases; unmatched junction bases: 3. This CDR3 has 13 residues. The CDR3 DNA reads as TGTGCCAGCATCCGGACTAGCGGCTACGAGCAGTACTTC. This sequence encodes CASIRTSGYEQYF.

The J gene is TRBJ2-1, the V gene TRBV2; 8 bases map to TRBD2. Germline assignment: CDR1 SNHLY and CDR2 FYNNEI. V trimming: 3 bases; J trimming: 4 bases; junction bases outside the gene matches: 5. The CDR3 has 15 amino acids. The CDR3 bases are TGTGCCAGCAGTGAGCAGCGGGGGAAATACAATGAGCAGTTCTTC. It specifies CASSEQRGKYNEQFF.

V usage is TRBV2 and J usage is TRBJ2-1; D is perhaps TRBD1 (6 bases). With 4 bases removed from V and 7 bases from J, the gap between germline ends came to 20 bases. The CDR3 length is 16 residues. Germline V gene sequence: CDR1 SNHLY, CDR2 FYNNEI. CDR3: CASSVVGTPAANEQFF. The CDR3 DNA sequence: TGTGCCAGCAGTGTGGTTGGGACACCTGCGGCGAATGAGCAGTTCTTC.

The rearrangement uses TRBV29-1 and TRBJ2-3; 9 positions agree with TRBD2. V gave up 7 bases and J gave up 1 base; unmatched junction bases: 6. The CDR3 runs to 14 residues. CDR1 and CDR2 from the germline V gene are SQVTM and ANQGSEA. This CDR3 reads CSASGTSRTDTQYF. CDR3 DNA sequence: TGCAGCGCATCCGGGACTAGCCGCACAGATACGCAGTATTTT.

The chain uses TRBV4-2 and TRBJ2-2; D possibly uses TRBD1 or TRBD2 (5 bases each). Trimming removed 4 bases from V and 7 bases from J, with 16 bases in between. CDR3 length: 15 amino acids. Germline CDR1 LGHNA, CDR2 YNFKEQ. In nucleotides, the CDR3 is TGTGCCAGCAGCCGATCACAGGATGGGAGCGGGGAGCTGTTTTTT. Translating it yields CASSRSQDGSGELFF.

V and J are TRBV11-2 and TRBJ1-2, with TRBD1 as a possible D gene (6 bases). Between the trimmed V and J ends, which lost 1 base and 3 bases, there was a span of 15 bases. The CDR3 length is 16 residues. The germline CDR1 and CDR2 sequences are SGHAT and FQNNGV. CDR3: CASSLVSGGAHYGYTF. Written as DNA, the CDR3 is TGTGCCAGCAGCTTAGTCTCCGGGGGCGCGCACTATGGCTACACCTTC.

V is TRBV18 and J is TRBJ1-5, with 7 bases identical to TRBD1. Trimming cost V 2 bases and J 3 bases; bases outside gene matches: 4. The CDR3 covers 15 residues. Looked up from germline, CDR1 is KGHSH and CDR2 is LQKENI. CDR3 sequence (DNA): TGTGCCAGCTCACCAGCCGGGACAGACAATCAGCCCCAGCATTTT. It codes for CASSPAGTDNQPQHF.

This clone was found a few times. The J gene is TRBJ1-2, the V gene TRBV19, with 9 positions matching TRBD1. Unmatched junction bases numbered 6, after V lost 3 bases and J lost 4 bases. Germline assignment: CDR1 LNHDA and CDR2 SQIVND (reference sequence). This CDR3 is built from 15 residues. CDR3 sequence reads: CASSIGQGRAYGYTF. In DNA, the CDR3 is TGTGCCAGTAGTATTGGACAGGGGCGCGCCTATGGCTACACCTTC.

The J gene is TRBJ2-5, the V gene TRBV7-2; TRBD2 agrees at 7 bases. Germline V gene sequence: CDR1 SGHTA, CDR2 FQGNSA. V lost 7 bases to trimming and J lost 5 bases; unmatched junction nucleotides: 13. CDR3 length: 15 residues. The CDR3 coding sequence is TGTGCCAGCACCGCAATGGGGCGGGAGAGGGAGACCCAGTACTTC. Amino acid sequence: CASTAMGRERETQYF.

This chain connects TRBV7-6 to TRBJ2-1, with 7 bases lining up with TRBD2. The CDR3 contains 17 residues. The germline V gene has CDR1 SGHVS and CDR2 FNYEAQ. V trimming: 5 bases; J trimming: 3 bases; junction bases outside the gene matches: 13. The CDR3 spells CASSQQWGGSGYNEQFF. DNA for the CDR3: TGTGCCAGCAGCCAACAGTGGGGCGGGAGTGGCTACAATGAGCAGTTCTTC.

This rearrangement joins TRBV10-2 to TRBJ1-4, with 8 bases identical to TRBD1. The ends lost 6 bases at V and 0 bases at J; junction bases unmatched: 6. In germline, CDR1 is WSHSY, CDR2 SAAADI. The CDR3 covers 16 residues. Here the CDR3 reads CASRGTGYSTNEKLFF. The CDR3 nucleotides read TGCGCCAGCAGAGGGACAGGTTATTCAACTAATGAAAAACTGTTTTTT.

The chain is built from TRBV5-4 and TRBJ2-1, with 11 bases aligning to TRBD2. The CDR3 contains 16 residues. Germline CDR1 SGHNT, CDR2 YYREEE (reference sequence). J gave up 3 bases and V 2 bases, and 4 bases lay outside the gene matches. The CDR3 region has the DNA TGTGCCAGCAGCTTTTATAGCGGGAGGGTCTACAATGAGCAGTTCTTC. Protein product: CASSFYSGRVYNEQFF.

The rearrangement uses TRBV6-5 and TRBJ1-1, with 8 bases matching TRBD1. CDR1 MNHEY and CDR2 SVGAGI come from the germline V gene. V was clipped by 5 bases and J by 4 bases; unmatched bases: 6. The CDR3 is 14 amino acids. The CDR3 sequence is CASSRDRGVTEAFF. The CDR3 coding sequence is TGTGCCAGCAGTAGAGACAGGGGTGTCACTGAAGCTTTCTTT.

The chain joins TRBV7-2 to TRBJ1-6, with D unresolved. The V gene's germline CDR1 is SGHTA and CDR2 FQGNSA. The CDR3 has 14 amino acids. The germline V and J ends were trimmed by 5 bases and 6 bases, with 11 bases remaining between them. The CDR3 DNA is TGTGCCAGCAGCCCAGCGGTTGTTAATTCACCCCTCCACTTT. Amino acids: CASSPAVVNSPLHF. The variable domain in full, with the rest retrieved from reference TRBV7-2 and TRBJ1-6, is GAGVSQSPSNKVTEKGKDVELRCDPISGHTALYWYRQSLGQGLEFLIYFQGNSAPDKSGLPSDRFSAERTGGSVSTLTIQRTQQEDSAVYLCASSPAVVNSPLHFGNGTRLTVT.

The chain carries TRBV7-6 and TRBJ2-2; 8 bases fit TRBD1. Germline CDR1 and CDR2: SGHVS and FNYEAQ. The CDR3 has 15 amino acids. V gave up 5 bases and J gave up 5 bases; unmatched junction bases: 7. CDR3 loop: CASSRGQGGTGELFF. CDR3 sequence (DNA): TGTGCCAGCAGCCGCGGACAGGGTGGGACCGGGGAGCTGTTTTTT.

The chain couples TRBV2 to TRBJ1-5; 7 positions match TRBD1. The V segment lost 5 bases and the J segment 7 bases; nucleotides outside the gene matches: 5. This CDR3 spans 13 amino acids. Germline lookup yields CDR1 SNHLY and CDR2 FYNNEI. The CDR3 sequence: CASSSTGDQPQHF. CDR3 sequence (DNA): TGTGCCAGCAGTAGTACAGGGGACCAGCCCCAGCATTTT.

V usage is TRBV27 and J usage is TRBJ1-6; 7 positions agree with TRBD1. V trimming: 9 bases; J trimming: 13 bases; junction bases outside the gene matches: 9. The germline gives CDR1 MNHEY, CDR2 SMNVEV (reference sequence). CDR3 length: 12 residues. CDR3 loop: CASRDSLGPLHF. CDR3 DNA sequence: TGTGCCAGTCGGGACAGCTTGGGCCCCCTCCACTTT.

The chain links TRBV6-1 to TRBJ2-1, with 8 bases that match TRBD2. Germline V lookup: CDR1 MNHNS, CDR2 SASEGT. The J segment lost 1 base and the V segment lost 2 bases, leaving 4 bases of the junction unmatched. The CDR3 consists of 16 residues. The CDR3 is CASSEYSGISYNEQFF. The CDR3 nucleotides are TGTGCCAGCAGTGAATATAGCGGGATATCCTACAATGAGCAGTTCTTC.